This T cell receptor beta chain was retrieved from a study of beta chain features in type 1 diabetes. Germline loops: CDR1 SGHTA, CDR2 FQGNSA. The V segment lost 2 bases and the J segment 7 bases; nucleotides outside the gene matches: 5. The CDR3 runs 15 residues. Whole-study findings and limits: Within each of all four CD4+ subsets, Type 1 diabetes patients had TCRB CDR3s that were moderately but significantly shorter. In type 1 diabetes patients, VDJ junctions had fewer insertions; deletions at these junctions were more frequent.

This clone was seen more than once but under ten times. What it binds is not known. Isolated RNA was reverse transcribed in full, so expressed TCRB transcripts were sequenced. Method: immunoSEQ multiplex PCR; TCRdb's copy keeps in-frame clones and lacks some. The data show 130,000 or so clones, less than 10% seen once. The sequence came from a woman aged 40 to 49 in good health. Sequencing used central memory CD4+ T cells from blood. The V and J genes are TRBV7-2 and TRBJ2-3; 11 nucleotides line up with TRBD2. CDR3: CASSLSPSGGYTQYF. The CDR3 nucleotides are TGTGCCAGCAGCTTATCTCCTAGCGGGGGGTATACGCAGTATTTT.